What follows describes a single T cell receptor beta chain. Both 60 Vbeta primers and 13 Jbeta primers went into the PCR. Profiled with immunoSEQ multiplex PCR; TCRdb holds only in-frame clones, not every one. Among about 140,000 clones listed, about 61% were seen once. This sample was taken from a study of cytomegalovirus exposure and HLA in healthy donors. Trimming removed 1 base at V and 0 bases at J, with 12 bases between. The CDR3 runs 16 residues. Germline-derived CDR1 and CDR2 are LGHNA and YSLEER. This chain links TRBV4-3 with TRBJ1-1, with D maybe TRBD1 (5 bases). Sequencing was performed on PBMCs. The clonotype was recovered from a male donor in good health and CMV-seronegative. The CDR3 DNA follows: TGCGCCAGCAGCCAAGGGACACCTATTTTGAACACTGAAGCTTTCTTT. This encodes CASSQGTPILNTEAFF.